This T cell receptor (beta chain) was sequenced in a study of T cells in Graves' hyperthyroidism and ophthalmopathy. Using RNA transcripts as the source, TCR beta CDR3 regions were amplified. First-round RT-PCR targeting the TCR CDR3 was performed with the HTBI primer set. In TCRdb, the multiplex PCR reads were re-called with MiXCR into one record per CDR3 protein. The data show around 600,000 distinct CDR3 sequences, around 15% seen once. The source of this sequence is a woman in her 50s with Graves' ophthalmopathy. What was sequenced was blood.

CDR3 DNA: TGTGCCAGCAGTTTAGGACAGGGGGTATCACAAGAGACCCAGTACTTC. This sequence encodes CASSLGQGVSQETQYF. The chain employs TRBV6-1 and TRBJ2-5, with 10 bases fitting TRBD1. Trimming at V came to 5 bases and at J to 2 bases, leaving 8 bases not matched to a gene. CDR3 length: 16 residues. CDR1 MNHNS and CDR2 SASEGT come from the germline V gene.